This T cell receptor beta chain was sequenced for a study of T cell changes during pregnancy in multiple sclerosis. Sequencing was performed with immunoSEQ multiplex PCR; in TCRdb, only in-frame clones are kept and a portion is missing. The repertoire holds fewer than 25,000 clones, around 84% seen once, with around 0.96% in the top ten. The CDR3 loop spans 17 amino acids. Germline V lookup: CDR1 KGHSH, CDR2 LQKENI. Losses at the gene ends were 3 bases for V and 7 bases for J; bases not matched to a gene: 7. This sample comprised CD4+ T cells from peripheral blood mononuclear cells, obtained in the second trimester of pregnancy. The sequence was obtained from a female donor in good health, enrolled as a control in a pregnancy study. The chain has TRBV18 and TRBJ1-6; 12 bases line up with TRBD1. The CDR3 DNA follows: TGTGCCAGCTCACCCCCGGGACAGGGGGCGCGAAATTCACCCCTCCACTTT. Translation gives CASSPPGQGARNSPLHF. Full variable domain (outside the CDR3, taken from reference TRBV18 and TRBJ1-6): NAGVMQNPRHLVRRRGQEARLRCSPMKGHSHVYWYRQLPEEGLKFMVYLQKENIIDESGMPKERFSAEFPKEGPSILRIQQVVRGDSAAYFCASSPPGQGARNSPLHFGNGTRLTVT.